This TCR beta chain originates from a study of cytotoxic CD8 clonotypes in ibrutinib-treated CLL. Findings of the study overall: Relative to age-matched healthy donors, clonality at baseline was higher, and it tracked circulating CD8+ T-cell counts. Investigators sampled sustained-remission and progressing patients at differing times. Public clonotypes, found uncommonly, either contracted or stayed stable on treatment.

There are 13 residues in the CDR3. The ends were cut back, 5 bases at V and 5 bases at J, with 14 bases in the middle. The germline V gene encodes CDR1 SGHRS and CDR2 YFSETQ. TCRdb's copy holds only in-frame clones and misses some; the assay was immunoSEQ multiplex PCR. The table lists over 120,000 clones, 79% of them singletons. Genomic DNA (about 2 micrograms) was obtained from cryopreserved PBMCs for construction of TCR beta libraries. This clone has just one count. Its antigen is still unknown. This TCR was sampled from a human donor with chronic lymphocytic leukemia. The sample in question was PBMCs, obtained after 12 months of ibrutinib treatment. The genes are TRBV5-1 and TRBJ2-7, with a tentative D call TRBD2 (6 bases). The CDR3 region has the DNA TGCGCCAGCAGTCGGGGGAGTTGGGACGAGCAGTACTTC. Amino acid sequence: CASSRGSWDEQYF.